Sequencing of this T cell receptor beta chain was carried out in a study of T cells in Graves' hyperthyroidism and ophthalmopathy. V was shortened by 7 bases and J by 5 bases, with 11 bases between the two germline ends. The CDR3 contains 12 residues. CDR1 is MDHEN and CDR2 is SYDVKM in the germline V gene. Regions amplified from RNA transcripts were the TCR beta CDR3 regions. The HTBI primer set drove a first-round RT-PCR of the TCR CDR3. One entry per CDR3 protein results from TCRdb running MiXCR on the multiplex PCR reads. The table records roughly 750,000 distinct CDR3 sequences, about a sixth of them present only once. At least ten counts were recorded for this clonotype. No ophthalmopathy progression within 18 months constituted stable Graves' hyperthyroidism. Based on clinical symptoms, serum thyroxine and TRAb, thyroid ultrasound and orbital computed tomography, diagnoses were reached.

The specimen was blood. The chain uses TRBV28 and TRBJ2-5; D tentatively fits TRBD1 or TRBD2 (5 bases each). The sequence came from a man aged 18 to 30 with Graves' hyperthyroidism. The CDR3 is CASKGTLETQYF. The CDR3 DNA reads as TGTGCCAGCAAAGGGACCTTGGAGACCCAGTACTTC.